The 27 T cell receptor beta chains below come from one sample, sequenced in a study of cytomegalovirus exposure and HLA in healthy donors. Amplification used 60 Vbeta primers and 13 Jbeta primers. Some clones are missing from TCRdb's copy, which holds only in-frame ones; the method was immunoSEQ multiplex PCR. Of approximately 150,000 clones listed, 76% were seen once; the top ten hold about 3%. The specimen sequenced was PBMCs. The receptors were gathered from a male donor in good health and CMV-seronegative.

CDR3 protein: CASSFNNTEAFF. CDR3 nucleotides: TGCGCCAGCAGCTTTAATAACACTGAAGCTTTCTTT. The chain combines TRBV5-1 with TRBJ1-1; D ambiguous. CDR1 is SGHRS and CDR2 is YFSETQ in the germline V gene. V lost 2 bases and J 2 bases, leaving 4 bases between the germline ends. The CDR3 extends over 12 amino acids.

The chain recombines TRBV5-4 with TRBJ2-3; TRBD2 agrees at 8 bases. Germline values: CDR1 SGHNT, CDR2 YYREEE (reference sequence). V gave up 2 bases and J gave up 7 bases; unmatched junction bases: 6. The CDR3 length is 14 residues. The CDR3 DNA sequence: TGTGCCAGCAGCTTATATAGCGGGGACTATACGCAGTATTTT. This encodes CASSLYSGDYTQYF. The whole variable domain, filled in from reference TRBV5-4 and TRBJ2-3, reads ETGVTQSPTHLIKTRGQQVTLRCSSQSGHNTVSWYQQALGQGPQFIFQYYREEENGRGNFPPRFSGLQFPNYSSELNVNALELDDSALYLCASSLYSGDYTQYFGPGTRLTVL.

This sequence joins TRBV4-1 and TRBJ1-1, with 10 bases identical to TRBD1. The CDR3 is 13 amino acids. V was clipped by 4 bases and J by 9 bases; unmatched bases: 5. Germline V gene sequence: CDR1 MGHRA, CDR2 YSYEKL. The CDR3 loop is CASSPGTGVQAFF. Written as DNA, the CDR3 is TGCGCCAGCAGCCCGGGGACAGGGGTTCAAGCTTTCTTT.

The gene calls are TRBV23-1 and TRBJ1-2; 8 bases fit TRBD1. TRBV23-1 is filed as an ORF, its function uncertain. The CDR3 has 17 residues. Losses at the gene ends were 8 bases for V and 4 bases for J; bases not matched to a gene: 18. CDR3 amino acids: CASLGLHPPTGVYGYTF. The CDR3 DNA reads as TGCGCCAGCCTTGGATTGCACCCTCCGACAGGGGTCTATGGCTACACCTTC.

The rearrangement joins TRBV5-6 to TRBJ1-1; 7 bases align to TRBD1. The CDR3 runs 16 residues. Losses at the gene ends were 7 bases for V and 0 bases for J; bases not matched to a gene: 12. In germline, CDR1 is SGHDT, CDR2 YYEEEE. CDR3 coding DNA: TGTGCCAGCCAAAGAAGGGGACAGATTATGAACACTGAAGCTTTCTTT. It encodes CASQRRGQIMNTEAFF.

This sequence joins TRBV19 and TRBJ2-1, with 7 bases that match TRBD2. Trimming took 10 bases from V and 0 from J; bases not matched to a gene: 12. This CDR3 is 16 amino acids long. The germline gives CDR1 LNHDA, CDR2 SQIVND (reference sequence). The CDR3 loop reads CAKLGRDQSSYNEQFF. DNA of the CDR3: TGTGCCAAACTAGGGAGGGATCAAAGCTCCTACAATGAGCAGTTCTTC.

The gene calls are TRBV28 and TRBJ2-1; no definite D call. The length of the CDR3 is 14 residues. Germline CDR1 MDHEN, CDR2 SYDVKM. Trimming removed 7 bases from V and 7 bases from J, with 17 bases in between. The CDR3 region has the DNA TGTGCCAGCACCTCCAGTACCCCACTAAATGAGCAGTTCTTC. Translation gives CASTSSTPLNEQFF.

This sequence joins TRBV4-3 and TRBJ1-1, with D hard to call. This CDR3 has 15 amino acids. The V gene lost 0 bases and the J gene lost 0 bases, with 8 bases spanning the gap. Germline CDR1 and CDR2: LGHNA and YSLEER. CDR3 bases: TGCGCCAGCAGCCAAGATCGGTCGGTGAACACTGAAGCTTTCTTT. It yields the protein CASSQDRSVNTEAFF.

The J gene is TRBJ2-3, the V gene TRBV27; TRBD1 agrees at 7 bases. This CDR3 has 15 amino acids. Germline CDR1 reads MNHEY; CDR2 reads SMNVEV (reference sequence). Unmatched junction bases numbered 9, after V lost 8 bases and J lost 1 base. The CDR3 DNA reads TGTGCCAGCCGCAGGACAGGTTGGGGCACAGATACGCAGTATTTT. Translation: CASRRTGWGTDTQYF.

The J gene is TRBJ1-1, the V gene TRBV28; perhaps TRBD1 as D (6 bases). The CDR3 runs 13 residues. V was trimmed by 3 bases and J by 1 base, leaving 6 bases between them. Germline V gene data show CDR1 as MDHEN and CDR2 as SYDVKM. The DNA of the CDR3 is TGTGCCAGCAGTTTGACAGGGAACACTGAAGCTTTCTTT. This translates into CASSLTGNTEAFF. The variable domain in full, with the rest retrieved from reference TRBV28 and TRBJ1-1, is DVKVTQSSRYLVKRTGEKVFLECVQDMDHENMFWYRQDPGLGLRLIYFSYDVKMKEKGDIPEGYSVSREKKERFSLILESASTNQTSMYLCASSLTGNTEAFFGQGTRLTVV.

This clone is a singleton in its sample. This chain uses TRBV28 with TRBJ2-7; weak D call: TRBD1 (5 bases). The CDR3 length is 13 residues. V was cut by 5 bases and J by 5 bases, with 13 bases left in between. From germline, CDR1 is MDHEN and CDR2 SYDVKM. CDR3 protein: CASSAQGLDEQYF. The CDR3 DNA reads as TGTGCCAGCAGTGCCCAGGGTCTGGACGAGCAGTACTTC.

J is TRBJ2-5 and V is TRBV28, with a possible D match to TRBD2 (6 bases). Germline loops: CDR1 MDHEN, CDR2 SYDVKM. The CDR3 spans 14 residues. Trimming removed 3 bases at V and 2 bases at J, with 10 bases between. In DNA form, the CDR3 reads TGTGCCAGCAGTTTCGGAGGGCGTCAAGAGACCCAGTACTTC. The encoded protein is CASSFGGRQETQYF.

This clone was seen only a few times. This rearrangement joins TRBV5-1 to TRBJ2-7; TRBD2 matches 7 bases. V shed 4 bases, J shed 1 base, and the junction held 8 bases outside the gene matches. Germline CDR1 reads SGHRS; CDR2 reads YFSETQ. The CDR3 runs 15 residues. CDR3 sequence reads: CASSIKAGSSYEQYF. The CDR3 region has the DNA TGCGCCAGCAGCATAAAAGCGGGGTCGTCCTACGAGCAGTACTTC.

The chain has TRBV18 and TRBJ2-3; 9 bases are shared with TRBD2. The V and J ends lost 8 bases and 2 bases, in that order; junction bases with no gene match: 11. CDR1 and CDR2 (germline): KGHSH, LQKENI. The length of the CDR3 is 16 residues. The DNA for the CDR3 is TGTGCCAGCGTCAAACAAGGCGGGGGGGCCACAGATACGCAGTATTTT. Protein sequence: CASVKQGGGATDTQYF. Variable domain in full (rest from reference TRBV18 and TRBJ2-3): NAGVMQNPRHLVRRRGQEARLRCSPMKGHSHVYWYRQLPEEGLKFMVYLQKENIIDESGMPKERFSAEFPKEGPSILRIQQVVRGDSAAYFCASVKQGGGATDTQYFGPGTRLTVL.

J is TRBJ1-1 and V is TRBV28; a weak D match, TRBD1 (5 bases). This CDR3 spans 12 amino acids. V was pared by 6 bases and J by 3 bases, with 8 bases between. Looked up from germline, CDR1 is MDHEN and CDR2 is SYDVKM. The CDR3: CASRGPHTEAFF. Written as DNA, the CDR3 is TGTGCCAGCAGGGGGCCCCACACTGAAGCTTTCTTT.

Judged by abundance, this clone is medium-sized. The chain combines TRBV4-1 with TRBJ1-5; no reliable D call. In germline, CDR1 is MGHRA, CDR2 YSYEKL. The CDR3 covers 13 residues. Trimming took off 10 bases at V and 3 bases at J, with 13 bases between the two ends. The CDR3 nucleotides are TGCGCCACCTCAGCGAAGTTCAATCAGCCCCAGCATTTT. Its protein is CATSAKFNQPQHF.

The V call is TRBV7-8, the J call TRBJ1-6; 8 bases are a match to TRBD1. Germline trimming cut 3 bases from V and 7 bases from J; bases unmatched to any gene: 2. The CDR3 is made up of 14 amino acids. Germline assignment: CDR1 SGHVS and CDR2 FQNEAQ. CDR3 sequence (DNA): TGTGCCAGCAGCTTGGACAGGGCGAATTCACCCCTCCACTTT. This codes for CASSLDRANSPLHF.

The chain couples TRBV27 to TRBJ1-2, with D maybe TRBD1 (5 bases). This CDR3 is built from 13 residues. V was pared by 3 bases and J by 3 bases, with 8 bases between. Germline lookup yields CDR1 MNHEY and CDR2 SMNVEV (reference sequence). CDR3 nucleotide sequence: TGTGCCAGCAGTTTTGGGGCAGACTATGGCTACACCTTC. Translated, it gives CASSFGADYGYTF.

The chain's CDR3 is CASSLSTGGFEQYF. CDR3 DNA: TGTGCCAGTAGTTTATCAACAGGGGGCTTCGAGCAGTACTTC. The genes are TRBV19 and TRBJ2-7; 9 positions agree with TRBD1. Germline V gene data show CDR1 as LNHDA and CDR2 as SQIVND (reference sequence). The junction had 8 bases not matched to a gene; V was cut back by 5 bases and J by 6 bases. This CDR3 has 14 residues.

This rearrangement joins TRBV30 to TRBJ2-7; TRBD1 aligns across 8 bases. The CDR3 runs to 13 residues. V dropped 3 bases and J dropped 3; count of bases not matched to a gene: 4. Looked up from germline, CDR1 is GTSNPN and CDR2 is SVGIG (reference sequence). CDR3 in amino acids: CAWRAGGDYEQYF. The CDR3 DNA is TGTGCCTGGAGGGCAGGGGGCGACTACGAGCAGTACTTC.

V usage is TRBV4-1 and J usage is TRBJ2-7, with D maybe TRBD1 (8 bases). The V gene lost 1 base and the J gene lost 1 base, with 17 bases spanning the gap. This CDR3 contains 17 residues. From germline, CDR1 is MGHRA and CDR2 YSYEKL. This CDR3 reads CASSQGIQGGMSYEQYF. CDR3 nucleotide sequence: TGCGCCAGCAGCCAAGGGATACAGGGGGGGATGTCCTACGAGCAGTACTTC.

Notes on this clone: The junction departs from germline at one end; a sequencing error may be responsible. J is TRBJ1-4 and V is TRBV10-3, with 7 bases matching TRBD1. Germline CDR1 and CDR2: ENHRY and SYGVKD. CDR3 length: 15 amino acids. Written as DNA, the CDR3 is TGTGCCATCAGTGCCTCGACAGGGAAGAATGAAAAACTGCTTTTT. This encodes CAISASTGKNEKLLF.

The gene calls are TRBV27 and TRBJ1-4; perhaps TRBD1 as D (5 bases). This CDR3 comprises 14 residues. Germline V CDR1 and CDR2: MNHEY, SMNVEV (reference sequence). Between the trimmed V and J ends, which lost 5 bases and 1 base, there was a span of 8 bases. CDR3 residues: CASSGTGTNEKLFF. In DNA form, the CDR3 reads TGTGCCAGCAGTGGGACTGGAACTAATGAAAAACTGTTTTTT.

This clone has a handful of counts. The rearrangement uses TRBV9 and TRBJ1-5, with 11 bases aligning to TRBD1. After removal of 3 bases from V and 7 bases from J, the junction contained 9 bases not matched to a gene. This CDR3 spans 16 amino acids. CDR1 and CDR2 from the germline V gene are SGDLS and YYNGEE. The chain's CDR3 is CASSAGTGGFTQPQHF. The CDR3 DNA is TGTGCCAGCAGCGCTGGGACAGGGGGATTTACCCAGCCCCAGCATTTT.

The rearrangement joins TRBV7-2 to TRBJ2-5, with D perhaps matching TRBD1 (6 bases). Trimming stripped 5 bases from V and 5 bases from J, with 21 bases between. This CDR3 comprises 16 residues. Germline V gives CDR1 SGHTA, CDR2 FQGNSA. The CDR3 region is CASSLIWDTLGETQYF. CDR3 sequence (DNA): TGTGCCAGCAGCCTTATATGGGACACCTTGGGGGAGACCCAGTACTTC.

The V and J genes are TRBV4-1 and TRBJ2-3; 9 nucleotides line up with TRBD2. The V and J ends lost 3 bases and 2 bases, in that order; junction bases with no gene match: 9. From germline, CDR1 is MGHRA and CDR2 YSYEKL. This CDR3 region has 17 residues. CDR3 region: CASSQLRTSASTDTQYF. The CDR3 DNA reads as TGCGCCAGCAGCCAGCTTCGGACTAGCGCTTCCACAGATACGCAGTATTTT.

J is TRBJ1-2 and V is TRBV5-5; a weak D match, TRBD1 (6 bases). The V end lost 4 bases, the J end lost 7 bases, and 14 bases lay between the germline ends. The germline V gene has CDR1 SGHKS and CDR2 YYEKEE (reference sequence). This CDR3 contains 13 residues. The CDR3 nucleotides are TGTGCCAGCAGCCCTGAGGGGGTATCTGGCTACACCTTC. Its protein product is CASSPEGVSGYTF.